This record looks at one TCR beta chain sequence and its context. Relative to its sample, this clonotype is medium-sized (0.01 to 0.1%). Which antigen it targets is not known. Base qualities are not provided; no much larger clone lies one nucleotide away. To prepare the library, 5' RACE was applied. TCRdb lists the instrument as NextSeq 500. To allow correction of PCR and sequencing errors, the TCR library protocol tagged every TCR cDNA molecule with a unique molecular identifier. The authors processed their data as follows. TCR identification, UMI-based error correction and CDR3 extraction were all carried out with Decombinator tools. Expanded TCRs were defined as those above a frequency of 2 per 1,000, corresponding to the top 1% of the tumor frequency distribution. Renyi diversity was computed with the R vegan package after each repertoire had been subsampled 100 times to 5,000 TCRs. CDR3 similarity networks were constructed using string-kernel similarity of amino acid triplets, with links drawn between CDR3s whose pairwise similarity was above 0.82. TCRdb itself trimmed the public reads at Q25 with fastp, ran MiXCR and retained productive beta chains. Every distinct CDR3 protein forms one entry, paired with its most common genes and DNA. These V and J calls derive from TCRdb rather than the authors' analysis. Counted in this sample were 4,700 or so distinct CDR3 sequences; 20% to 25% of them appeared once. The top ten clones comprise roughly 20% of the sample.

The time point label on this specimen signifies: sample taken at primary tumor resection. For TCR sequencing, whole RNA was extracted from tumor and nontumor lung tissue, or from cryopreserved PBMC samples, and no cell sorting was done. Samples were obtained from fewer than 80 patients with early-stage, untreated non-small cell lung cancer from the lung TRACERx cohort. Only patients with enough RNA available from two or more tumor regions were chosen for TCR sequencing. A lung pathologist reviewed the tumor and adjacent nontumor lung specimens before the specimens were selected. This record comes from a study of spatial heterogeneity in lung cancer (dated by TCRdb to the late 2010s). Regarding the study in general: Beta-chain transcripts were consistently detected in greater numbers than alpha-chain transcripts, which likely reflects a higher abundance of beta-chain transcripts. Both alpha and beta chains were TCR-sequenced in samples taken at surgery, namely 220 tumor regions, around 64 matched nontumor lung samples and 50 to 60 PBMC samples. The study linked features of the TCR repertoire to counts of nonsynonymous mutations, which were determined by whole-exome sequencing of tumor tissue. In the raw uncorrected reads, each unique combination of TCR and UMI appeared more than ten times on average. The study quantitatively compared TCR alpha and beta repertoires across multiple tumor regions, matched nontumor lung and blood in non-small cell lung cancer.

From a lookup of the germline V gene (reference sequence), CDR1 and CDR2 are SGHAT and FQDESV. V is pruned by 5 bases and J by 0 bases, leaving 4 bases of the junction without a gene match. The CDR3 goes from the cysteine to the phenylalanine over 16 residues. CDR3 DNA is the only sequence kept; it has 48 bases, read in frame from the first base. Paper-wide results and their limitations: Confirming at a functional level the hypothesis that regional TCRs recognize regional mutations was considered to require additional single-cell paired TCR alpha and beta sequencing.

This TCR came from a female donor with early-stage non-small cell lung cancer. The sequences come from normal lung tissue next to the tumor, collected at surgery. The chain is made from TRBV11-1 and TRBJ2-4; a stretch of 10 junction bases matches TRBD1. The CDR3 is CASSPRQGAAKNIQYF. The DNA sequence reads TGTGCCAGCAGCCCTCGACAGGGGGCAGCCAAAAACATTCAGTACTTC.